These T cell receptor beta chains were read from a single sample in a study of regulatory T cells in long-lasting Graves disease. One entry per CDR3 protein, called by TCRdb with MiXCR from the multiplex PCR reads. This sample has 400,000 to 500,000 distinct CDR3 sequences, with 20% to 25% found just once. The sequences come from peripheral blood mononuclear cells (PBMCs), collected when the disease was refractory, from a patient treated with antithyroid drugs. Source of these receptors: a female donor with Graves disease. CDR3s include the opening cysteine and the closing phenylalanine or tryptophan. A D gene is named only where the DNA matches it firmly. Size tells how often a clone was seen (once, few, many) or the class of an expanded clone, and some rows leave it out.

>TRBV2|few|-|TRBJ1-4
TGTGCCACCCAATTGAGCCACGGGGATGAAAAACTGTCTTTT
CATQLSHGDEKLSF
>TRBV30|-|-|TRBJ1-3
TGTGCCTGGGCGAATCGACTGTCTGGAAACACCATATATTTT
CAWANRLSGNTIYF
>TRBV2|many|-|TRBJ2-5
TGTGCCAGCAGTGAGGTATCGACGTTACAAGAGACCCAGTACTTC
CASSEVSTLQETQYF
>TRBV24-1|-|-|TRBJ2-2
TGTGCCACCAGTGATTCTTATGTAGCGCCCGCGAACACCGGGGAGCTGTTTTTT
CATSDSYVAPANTGELFF
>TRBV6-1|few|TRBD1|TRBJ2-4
TGTGCCAGTCATCCCAACAGGGGGCCCGTAGCCAAAAACATTCAGTACTTC
CASHPNRGPVAKNIQYF
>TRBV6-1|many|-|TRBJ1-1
TGTGCCAGCAGTGGGTCTCCGGCTTTCTTT
CASSGSPAFF
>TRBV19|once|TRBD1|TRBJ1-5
TGTGCCAGTAGTATAGATTCGGGCAGGGGGTCTCAGCCCCAGCATTTT
CASSIDSGRGSQPQHF
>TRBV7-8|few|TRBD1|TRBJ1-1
TGTGCCAGCAGCTTATTCGACAGGGAGGCGAGCACTGAAGCTTTCTTT
CASSLFDREASTEAFF
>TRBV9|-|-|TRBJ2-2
TGTGCCAGCAGCGTAATGCTAACGGGTACCGGGGAGCTGTTTTTT
CASSVMLTGTGELFF
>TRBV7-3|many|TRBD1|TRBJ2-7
TGTGCCAGTCCGACACTACAGGGGCGAAGTGGAGAGCAGTACTTC
CASPTLQGRSGEQYF
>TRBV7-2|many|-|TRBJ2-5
TGTGCCAGCAGCACCCGTAGAGGCGCGGCAGAGACCCAGTACTTC
CASSTRRGAAETQYF
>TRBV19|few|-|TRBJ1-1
TGTGCCAGTAGTATAGATCCTGCCGGCGGAGCTTTCTTT
CASSIDPAGGAFF
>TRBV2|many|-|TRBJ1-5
TGTGCCAGCAGTGACCAGACAGGCAATCAGCCCCAGCATTTT
CASSDQTGNQPQHF
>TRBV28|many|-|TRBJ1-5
TGTGCCAGCGTTAGTCGGGGAAATCAGCCCCAGCATTTT
CASVSRGNQPQHF
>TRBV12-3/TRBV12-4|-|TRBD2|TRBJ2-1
TGTGCCAGCAGGGGCCAGCGGGGGGACAGCTACAATGAGCAGTTCTTC
CASRGQRGDSYNEQFF
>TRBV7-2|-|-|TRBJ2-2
TGTGCCAGCAGCCAAGATACGAGCACCGGGGAGCTGTTTTTT
CASSQDTSTGELFF
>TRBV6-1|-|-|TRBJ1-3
TGTGCCAGTGGCGGGGCGTTCGGAAACACCATATATTTT
CASGGAFGNTIYF
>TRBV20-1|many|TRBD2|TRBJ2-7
TGCAGTGCTAGGTCTCTAGCGGGAGTAAACGAGCAGTACTTC
CSARSLAGVNEQYF
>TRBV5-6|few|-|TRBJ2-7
TGTGCCAGCAGCTTGGCCAACGGGAACGAGCAGTACTTC
CASSLANGNEQYF
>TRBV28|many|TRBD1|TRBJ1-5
TGTGCCAGCAGCCTAGAACTGGGACAGGCCCAGCCCCAGCATTTT
CASSLELGQAQPQHF
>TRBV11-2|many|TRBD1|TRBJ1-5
TGTGCCAGCAGCTTAGCCGGTATTGACAGGGATAATCAGCCCCAGCATTTT
CASSLAGIDRDNQPQHF
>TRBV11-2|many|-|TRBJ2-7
TGTGCCAGCAGCCCTACGAACAGGAACGAGCAGTACTTC
CASSPTNRNEQYF
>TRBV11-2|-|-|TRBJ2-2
TGTGCCAGCAGCACCCCCAAGCGGCTTCGGTCCGGGGAGCTGTTTTTT
CASSTPKRLRSGELFF
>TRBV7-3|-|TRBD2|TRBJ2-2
TGTGCCAGCAGCGCCGTGGGACTAGCGGGGGCCCATGGGAACACCGGGGAGCTGTTTTTT
CASSAVGLAGAHGNTGELFF